The 23 T cell receptor beta chains given below trace back to one sample, sequenced in a study of Ad26.COV2.S vaccination and SARS-CoV-2 variants. Sequencing was performed with immunoSEQ multiplex PCR; in TCRdb, only in-frame clones are kept and a portion is missing. The sample records fewer than 500,000 clones, about 91% being singletons. Stated treatment: around 19 received Ad26.COV2.S at low or high dose, single or two shots; roughly 5 received placebo; per-sample allocation not given. Specimens were obtained on day 63 following the first vaccine or placebo injection. Sequences were derived from peripheral blood, sampled in a trial of Ad26.COV2.S vaccine versus placebo. All receptors derive from a person aged 18-65 years who received the Ad26.COV2.S COVID-19 vaccine or a placebo.

The chain couples TRBV6-6 to TRBJ1-6; D is possibly TRBD1 (6 bases). The CDR3 extends over 15 amino acids. The V gene lost 4 bases and the J gene lost 5 bases, with 12 bases spanning the gap. The germline V gene encodes CDR1 MNHNY and CDR2 SVGAGI (reference sequence). The CDR3 DNA sequence: TGTGCCAGCAGTTGGTTACAGGGAAATAATTCACCCCTCCACTTT. Residues: CASSWLQGNNSPLHF.

The chain combines TRBV29-1 with TRBJ2-3, with 9 bases matching TRBD2. CDR3 length equals 14 residues. From germline, CDR1 is SQVTM and CDR2 ANQGSEA. The junction had 4 bases not matched to a gene; V was cut back by 4 bases and J by 2 bases. The CDR3 DNA reads TGCAGCGTTGTCGGGACTAGCTTCACAGATACGCAGTATTTT. Amino acid sequence: CSVVGTSFTDTQYF.

The count of this clone is one. This chain links TRBV9 with TRBJ2-1; D is possibly TRBD1 (5 bases). Deletions cut 4 bases from V and 0 bases from J, with 14 bases between. The V gene's germline CDR1 is SGDLS and CDR2 YYNGEE. The CDR3 totals 16 residues. The CDR3 DNA follows: TGTGCCAGCAGCTTTCAGGGTCAGCGCTCCTACAATGAGCAGTTCTTC. Protein sequence: CASSFQGQRSYNEQFF.

The CDR3 loop is CSVLLAYEQYF. CDR3 DNA sequence: TGCAGCGTTTTACTAGCGTACGAGCAGTACTTC. This sequence joins TRBV29-1 and TRBJ2-7, with TRBD2 matching over 7 bases. CDR3 size: 11 residues. Germline CDR1 is SQVTM and CDR2 is ANQGSEA. The ends lost 5 bases at V and 4 bases at J; junction bases unmatched: 2.

The chain is built from TRBV30 and TRBJ1-1; no reliable D call. The germline V gene encodes CDR1 GTSNPN and CDR2 SVGIG (reference sequence). V lost 3 bases and J lost 4, with 18 bases in between. The CDR3 is 15 amino acids. DNA of the CDR3: TGTGCCTGGAGAGACTGGCACCGAGGGCGCACTGAAGCTTTCTTT. Its protein product is CAWRDWHRGRTEAFF.

The chain is built from TRBV30 and TRBJ1-4; D perhaps matches TRBD1 (5 bases). The CDR3 consists of 15 residues. Between the trimmed V and J ends, which lost 1 base and 4 bases, there was a span of 13 bases. The germline V gene has CDR1 GTSNPN and CDR2 SVGIG (reference sequence). The CDR3 DNA reads as TGTGCCTGGAGTGCCGGGGTAGGGGTTAATGAAAAACTGTTTTTT. Amino acid sequence: CAWSAGVGVNEKLFF.

The rearrangement joins TRBV2 to TRBJ1-4; D gene uncertain. This CDR3 is 15 amino acids long. V was pared by 1 base and J by 4 bases, with 10 bases between. Germline V gene data show CDR1 as SNHLY and CDR2 as FYNNEI. The CDR3 here is CASSEVVGINEKLFF. The CDR3 nucleotides are TGTGCCAGCAGTGAAGTCGTCGGAATTAATGAAAAACTGTTTTTT.

V and J are TRBV2 and TRBJ2-2; no reliable D call. Per the germline V gene, CDR1 is SNHLY and CDR2 is FYNNEI. The CDR3 runs 11 residues. V was shortened by 5 bases and J by 8 bases, with 6 bases between the two germline ends. The CDR3 region has the DNA TGTGCCAGCAGTACTGGAGGGGAGCTGTTTTTT. Translation gives CASSTGGELFF.

The V gene is TRBV7-2, the J gene TRBJ2-1; unclear D gene. There are 13 residues in the CDR3. Trimming stripped 2 bases from V and 4 bases from J, with 6 bases between. Looked up from germline, CDR1 is SGHTA and CDR2 is FQGNSA. The CDR3 sequence is CASSLISYNEQFF. The CDR3 DNA sequence: TGTGCCAGCAGCTTAATCAGTTACAATGAGCAGTTCTTC.

The chain couples TRBV5-6 to TRBJ2-1; 9 bases match TRBD1. This CDR3 is built from 16 residues. After removal of 3 bases from V and 3 bases from J, the junction contained 7 bases not matched to a gene. Germline values: CDR1 SGHDT, CDR2 YYEEEE. This CDR3 is CASSSARDRDYNEQFF. The CDR3 coding sequence is TGTGCCAGCAGCTCGGCCCGGGACAGGGACTACAATGAGCAGTTCTTC.

The CDR3 DNA reads TGTGCCAGCAGCTTGGTGGCTAGCGGGAGTTTTATCAATGAGCAGTTCTTC. Protein product: CASSLVASGSFINEQFF. This chain links TRBV5-5 with TRBJ2-1; 10 nucleotides line up with TRBD2. V lost 0 bases, J lost 6 bases, and 9 bases stayed unmatched. Germline V gives CDR1 SGHKS, CDR2 YYEKEE (reference sequence). CDR3 length: 17 residues.

The CDR3 loop is CASRLEGRTEAFF. CDR3 nucleotides: TGTGCAAGTCGCTTAGAGGGACGGACTGAAGCTTTCTTT. The rearrangement links TRBV12-2 to TRBJ1-1. TRBV12-2 corresponds to a pseudogene. This CDR3 spans 13 amino acids.

V is TRBV11-3 and J is TRBJ2-5; 10 nucleotides match TRBD2. The J segment lost 4 bases and the V segment lost 5 bases, leaving 7 bases of the junction unmatched. Germline CDR1 and CDR2: SGHNT and YENEEA. There are 15 residues in the CDR3. CDR3 residues: CASSQRGGRGETQYF. The CDR3 region has the DNA TGTGCCAGCAGCCAGCGGGGGGGCCGTGGAGAGACCCAGTACTTC.

The chain joins TRBV24-1 to TRBJ2-7, with 11 bases fitting TRBD1. V was clipped by 7 bases and J by 2 bases; unmatched bases: 15. Germline loops: CDR1 KGHDR, CDR2 SFDVKD. CDR3 length: 18 amino acids. Here the CDR3 reads CATRGSTGQGGSTYEQYF. DNA of the CDR3: TGTGCCACCAGGGGATCTACGGGACAGGGGGGTTCCACCTACGAGCAGTACTTC.

The chain combines TRBV7-2 with TRBJ1-6, with 7 bases aligning to TRBD1. This CDR3 spans 15 amino acids. Germline loops: CDR1 SGHTA, CDR2 FQGNSA. The ends lost 5 bases at V and 8 bases at J; junction bases unmatched: 9. The DNA of the CDR3 is TGTGCCAGCAGCACCCAGACAGGGAGTCATTCACCCCTCCACTTT. This codes for CASSTQTGSHSPLHF.

The chain combines TRBV6-2 or TRBV6-3 with TRBJ2-1, with D maybe TRBD2 (5 bases). This CDR3 comprises 16 residues. CDR1 MNHEY and CDR2 SVGEGT come from the germline V gene. The germline V and J ends were trimmed by 2 bases and 6 bases, with 17 bases remaining between them. CDR3 loop: CASSYLKNGLSNEQFF. DNA for the CDR3: TGTGCCAGCAGTTACCTTAAGAACGGACTGAGCAATGAGCAGTTCTTC.

As to this clone: The same CDR3 arises from other DNA sequences in this sample as well. This chain joins TRBV7-2 and TRBJ2-3, with 7 bases identical to TRBD2. Per the germline V gene, CDR1 is SGHTA and CDR2 is FQGNSA. The V and J ends lost 1 base and 3 bases, in that order; junction bases with no gene match: 1. The CDR3 loop spans 14 amino acids. CDR3 coding DNA: TGTGCCAGCAGCTTAGAAGCGGGAACAGATACGCAGTATTTT. This gives the protein CASSLEAGTDTQYF.

This rearrangement joins TRBV19 to TRBJ2-4, with 7 bases lining up with TRBD2. With 3 bases clipped from V and 4 bases from J, the junction kept 9 bases outside the gene matches. CDR1 and CDR2 from the germline V gene are LNHDA and SQIVND (reference sequence). This CDR3 has 16 residues. CDR3 loop: CASSIGLGAGKNIQYF. The CDR3 DNA reads TGTGCCAGTAGTATCGGGCTTGGAGCGGGAAAAAACATTCAGTACTTC.

The V call is TRBV5-6, the J call TRBJ2-1; a possible D gene is TRBD2 (6 bases). The CDR3 runs 14 residues. Trimming took 7 bases from V and 4 from J, leaving 15 bases between them. The germline gives CDR1 SGHDT, CDR2 YYEEEE. The chain's CDR3 is CASALPSGYNEQFF. DNA of the CDR3: TGTGCCAGCGCACTCCCAAGCGGGTACAATGAGCAGTTCTTC.

The rearrangement uses TRBV7-2 and TRBJ2-2; TRBD1 is a possible D gene (7 bases). This CDR3 comprises 18 residues. Trimming stripped 0 bases from V and 6 bases from J, with 20 bases between. CDR1 is SGHTA, CDR2 FQGNSA, per germline. The DNA for the CDR3 is TGTGCCAGCAGCTTAGCCGTCAGGGGGGTTTGGGGCCCCGGGGAGCTGTTTTTT. Translated, it gives CASSLAVRGVWGPGELFF.

V is TRBV6-6 and J is TRBJ1-2, with D unclear. V lost 2 bases to trimming and J lost 8 bases, with 9 bases between them. This CDR3 comprises 12 residues. CDR1 MNHNY and CDR2 SVGAGI come from the germline V gene (reference sequence). CDR3 loop: CASSYPGGGYTF. For the CDR3, the DNA is TGTGCCAGCAGTTACCCCGGAGGGGGCTACACCTTC.

This chain joins TRBV18 and TRBJ1-1, with D maybe TRBD1 (6 bases). Germline CDR1 reads KGHSH; CDR2 reads LQKENI. The CDR3 covers 17 residues. V lost 3 bases and J lost 0, with 17 bases in between. In nucleotides, the CDR3 is TGTGCCAGCTCACCGAGGGGGAGAGGAGGAGTGAACACTGAAGCTTTCTTT. Protein: CASSPRGRGGVNTEAFF.

This chain uses TRBV19 with TRBJ2-5, with 9 nucleotides matching TRBD1. Germline CDR1 LNHDA, CDR2 SQIVND (reference sequence). There are 14 residues in the CDR3. V lost 2 bases to trimming and J lost 5 bases; unmatched junction nucleotides: 3. CDR3 bases: TGTGCCAGTAGTATAAGGGACAGGGTGGAGACCCAGTACTTC. Amino acids: CASSIRDRVETQYF.